Sequencing of this TCR beta chain was carried out in a study of blood T cell repertoires in COVID-19 (dated by TCRdb to between 2020 and 2021). Study-level background: Samples from collaborators originated in the United States, Italy and Spain and spanned both the acute and convalescent phases of COVID-19. HLA class I and class II types, where available, came from metadata supplied by the sample provider rather than from assay-based typing. Deeply sampled blood TCRbeta repertoires from subjects exposed to, actively infected with, or recovered from COVID-19 were included in the dataset. Samples came from the ongoing ImmuneRACE study (first 160 participants) plus 1,254 subjects from 6 global collaborators. The material from the prospective study consisted of cDNA or gDNA derived from T cells, B-cell-depleted T cells, or PBMCs. Nearly every sample came with metadata listing a de-identified subject ID, COVID-19 status, age in years and sex. The repertoires were released in a freely available public database intended as a resource for research on the immune response to SARS-CoV-2. General findings and caveats noted by the study authors: The quantity of clinical and demographic metadata differed by source and by participant and was supplied without curation.

The junction shows trimming of 5 bases on V and 4 bases on J, and the gene matches do not reach 1 base of it. Its CDR3 holds 12 amino acids, cysteine through phenylalanine. Solely the CDR3 DNA is kept, with 36 bases framed from the first base. This clone was counted only a few times. Its antigen is currently not known. No base-level quality is on record; no much larger clone is a single base apart. At one collaborating source in Seattle, patients were enrolled during active infection and were followed longitudinally through the course of disease. Whole blood was collected in K2EDTA tubes by collaborating institutions according to the institutions' own protocols. For TCRbeta analysis, collaborators shipped samples in one of three forms: frozen whole blood, isolated PBMCs, or DNA extracted from either of those sample types. The immunoSEQ Assay, a bias-controlled multiplex PCR, was used to amplify TCRbeta CDR3 regions from genomic DNA. As for how the authors treated the data: Within the assay, amplification of reference gene primers was used to estimate how many nucleated cells each sample contained. Sequence reads were collapsed and filtered to measure the absolute abundance of every unique TCRbeta CDR3 rearrangement. For each sample, productive Simpson clonality was calculated as the square root of Simpson's diversity index across productive rearrangements. The table comes from immuneACCESS by way of TCRdb, which keeps in-frame sequences with V and J called. Part of the clones is missing from these tables; in studies checked, under half for an unresolved V gene and the rest for unknown reasons. D and trimming were read from the DNA, whereas the V and J calls and clone size are those reported in that table. This sample comprises under 350,000 clones, 90% of them detected only once. The ten largest clones capture around 6.8% of the sample.

The sample consisted of peripheral blood. The receptor was derived from a woman in her 30s with COVID-19, enrolled during active disease. Recombination connected TRBV12-3 or TRBV12-4 to TRBJ1-1, with 7 junctional bases fitting TRBD1. The DNA sequence follows: TGTGCCAGCAGTCAGGGGGGCACTGAAGCTTTCTTT. This codes for CASSQGGTEAFF.